Listed below are T cell receptor beta chains from one sample, sequenced in a study of neurological immune-mediated disorders. TCRdb called the 5' RACE reads again in MiXCR, with one record for every CDR3 protein. The sample lists fewer than 85,000 distinct CDR3 sequences; 3.5% to 5.5% were seen once. Material: PBMCs. The receptors stem from a woman aged 55-69 years with multiple sclerosis. Both conserved end residues are part of each CDR3. A D gene is named only where the DNA matches it firmly. Only part of the rows carry a size: once, few, many, or a class if the clone is expanded.

d_gene	j_gene	v_gene	abundance	CDR3nt	CDR3aa
TRBD1	TRBJ1-2	TRBV11-2	many	TGTGCCAGCAGCTTAAAACCAGGGGGCTCGTCTGGCTACACCTTC	CASSLKPGGSSGYTF
.	TRBJ2-5	TRBV20-1	many	TGCAGTGCATTAAGAACTAGCAGCCAAGAGACCCAGTACTTC	CSALRTSSQETQYF
.	TRBJ2-3	TRBV10-3	many	TGTGCCATTGGGAGGGAAGGGGGCTTCACAGATACGCAGTATTTT	CAIGREGGFTDTQYF
.	TRBJ1-5	TRBV9	many	TGTGCCAGCGGCCCAGGGGCAGGGGGCAATCAGCCCCAGCATTTT	CASGPGAGGNQPQHF
TRBD1	TRBJ2-7	TRBV5-1	many	TGCGCCAGCAGAGCGCCGTCCGGGACAGTAACCTACGAGCAGTACTTC	CASRAPSGTVTYEQYF
.	TRBJ2-6	TRBV6-1	many	TGTGCCAGCAGGTACAGTTCCGGGGCCAACGTCCTGACTTTC	CASRYSSGANVLTF
TRBD2	TRBJ2-5	TRBV7-8	many	TGTGCCACAACGGTCGGGCTAGCGGGGGTTCAAGAGACCCAGTACTTC	CATTVGLAGVQETQYF
TRBD1	TRBJ2-7	TRBV10-1	few	TGCGCCAGCAGCGACGGGACAGGAACCTACGAGCAGTACTTC	CASSDGTGTYEQYF
.	TRBJ2-7	TRBV6-5	many	TGTGCCAGCAGTGTCCCGACGGGATCTTCCTACGAGCAGTACTTC	CASSVPTGSSYEQYF
.	TRBJ2-6	TRBV12-3/TRBV12-4	many	TGTGCCAGCTCCTTTTCCGCTGGGGCCAACGTCCTGACTTTC	CASSFSAGANVLTF
.	TRBJ1-1	TRBV15	many	TGTGCCACCAGCAGAGATCCGTCTAGCCAGGGCGGAGCTTTCTTT	CATSRDPSSQGGAFF
.	TRBJ1-1	TRBV6-5	many	TGTGCCAGCAGTTACTCGTGGACGTCCACTGAAGCTTTCTTT	CASSYSWTSTEAFF
.	TRBJ1-1	TRBV14	many	TGTGCCAGCAGCCTTCGGACTCCACGGGGGTCTAAAGCTTTCTTT	CASSLRTPRGSKAFF
TRBD1	TRBJ2-7	TRBV12-3/TRBV12-4	.	TGTGCCAGCAGTGCCGGGACAGGGGTTGGCGAGCAGTACTTC	CASSAGTGVGEQYF
.	TRBJ2-2	TRBV5-6	many	TGTGCCAGCAGCTTGCAGGGTACGAACACCGGGGAGCTGTTTTTT	CASSLQGTNTGELFF
.	TRBJ2-3	TRBV5-6	many	TGTGCCAGCAGCTTGGAAGGGGGGGGGAGGGCAGATACGCAGTATTTT	CASSLEGGGRADTQYF
TRBD1	TRBJ2-1	TRBV7-9	many	TGTGCCACAGGACAGGGGGCCTACAATGAGCAGTTCTTC	CATGQGAYNEQFF
.	TRBJ2-4	TRBV3-1	many	TGTGCCAGCAGCCTCACGGTAGCCAAAAACATTCAGTACTTC	CASSLTVAKNIQYF
TRBD2	TRBJ2-7	TRBV12-3/TRBV12-4	many	TGTGCCAGCAGTGAACCGGGACTAGCTAACTACGAGCAGTACTTC	CASSEPGLANYEQYF
.	TRBJ1-2	TRBV20-1	many	TGCAGTGCCCAACCGGGACAACTAAACTATGGCTACACCTTC	CSAQPGQLNYGYTF
.	TRBJ1-3	TRBV29-1	many	TGCAGCGCGACACAGGGCCCTGGAAACACCATATATTTT	CSATQGPGNTIYF
TRBD1	TRBJ1-1	TRBV7-6	many	TGTGCCAGCAGCTTAGCGAGGGGGCCCGACACTGAAGCTTTCTTT	CASSLARGPDTEAFF
.	TRBJ2-3	TRBV5-1	many	TGCGCCAGCAGCTTGGATGGGGGACGGCTTGGAGCTACGCAGTATTTT	CASSLDGGRLGATQYF
.	TRBJ1-2	TRBV14	many	TGTGCCAGCAGCCAAGAAGAGGGCTTCTATGGCTACACCTTC	CASSQEEGFYGYTF
.	TRBJ1-1	TRBV10-3	many	TGTGCCATCACCCCCGAGAGCCGGGGAACTGAAGCTTTCTTT	CAITPESRGTEAFF
TRBD1	TRBJ1-1	TRBV3-1	many	TGTGCCAGCAGCTTCCACCCGACAGGGCACACTGAAGCTTTCTTT	CASSFHPTGHTEAFF
.	TRBJ1-2	TRBV4-1	many	TGCGCCAGCAGCCAAGTTTTACGGCCGGATGGCTACACCTTC	CASSQVLRPDGYTF
.	TRBJ1-4	TRBV15	many	TGTGCCACCAGCAGAGGCACGGGCCTAGGGGAAAAACTGTTTTTT	CATSRGTGLGEKLFF
.	TRBJ2-3	TRBV18	.	TGTGCCAGCTCACCGCCGACAGGGAGGGACACAGATACGCAGTATTTT	CASSPPTGRDTDTQYF
.	TRBJ1-4	TRBV7-9	many	TGTGCCAGCAGCTTAGCCGACGGAAGTAATGAAAAACTGTTTTTT	CASSLADGSNEKLFF
.	TRBJ2-5	TRBV5-1	many	TGCGCCAGCAGCCGATCGGACAGCGATAAAGAGACCCAGTACTTC	CASSRSDSDKETQYF
.	TRBJ1-4	TRBV27	many	TGTGCCAGCAGCCAGGGACACGCCTATAATGAAAAACTGTTTTTT	CASSQGHAYNEKLFF
.	TRBJ1-2	TRBV5-6	many	TGTGCCAGCAGCTTGTCTGTACCTCATGGCTACACCTTC	CASSLSVPHGYTF
.	TRBJ1-2	TRBV6-5	.	TGTGCCAGCAGGCTAGGGGAGGGTGGCTACACCTTC	CASRLGEGGYTF
.	TRBJ1-1	TRBV12-3/TRBV12-4	many	TGTGCCAGCCATGGAGGGGCTAAAGCTTTCTTT	CASHGGAKAFF
.	TRBJ1-5	TRBV5-1	many	TGCGCCAGCAGCAGGGGACCCCCGGACAATCAGCCCCAGCATTTT	CASSRGPPDNQPQHF
TRBD1	TRBJ2-2	TRBV6-6	few	TGTGCCAGCAGGCCTCGGGACAGGGCTGACACCGGGGAGCTGTTTTTT	CASRPRDRADTGELFF
.	TRBJ1-1	TRBV2	few	TGTGCCAACAGGGACCGCGGGGTAACTGAAGCTTTCTTT	CANRDRGVTEAFF
TRBD1	TRBJ2-3	TRBV19	many	TGTGCCAGTAGTCTCAGAGGACAGGGAGGAGATACGCAGTATTTT	CASSLRGQGGDTQYF
TRBD1	TRBJ2-7	TRBV20-1	many	TGCAGTGCTAGCGACCGGGACAGCTTCTCCTACGAGCAGTACTTC	CSASDRDSFSYEQYF
TRBD1	TRBJ2-7	TRBV10-3	many	TGTGCCATCAGTGTTGGGACAGGGTGGAACTACGAGCAGTACTTC	CAISVGTGWNYEQYF
TRBD2	TRBJ2-1	TRBV20-1	.	TGCAGTGCGCGGAGGACTAGCGTGCTAGGGGAGCAGTTCTTC	CSARRTSVLGEQFF
TRBD1	TRBJ1-4	TRBV28	.	TGTGCCAGCAGTTGGCCAGGGGGGAATGAAAAACTGTTTTTT	CASSWPGGNEKLFF
TRBD1	TRBJ2-1	TRBV7-8	many	TGTGCCAGCAGCTCCGGACAGGGGGATTACAATGAGCAGTTCTTC	CASSSGQGDYNEQFF
TRBD2	TRBJ2-2	TRBV5-4	many	TGTGCCAGCAGATTAGCGGGGGGCCCCGGCGGGGAGCTGTTTTTT	CASRLAGGPGGELFF
.	TRBJ2-5	TRBV5-1	many	TGCGCCAGCAGCATAAGCTCCGGGACATCCCAAAAAGAGACCCAGTACTTC	CASSISSGTSQKETQYF
.	TRBJ1-1	TRBV2	many	TGTGCCAGCAGTGATCAGGGGCGGAGGGCTGAAGCTTTCTTT	CASSDQGRRAEAFF
.	TRBJ1-1	TRBV7-9	many	TGTGCCAGCAGCATATCCGGGAGGGCGGACACTGAAGCTTTCTTT	CASSISGRADTEAFF
TRBD2	TRBJ2-1	TRBV5-5	many	TGTGCCAGCAGCTTGGTGGCTAGCGGGGTTTTGTATGAGCAGTTCTTC	CASSLVASGVLYEQFF
.	TRBJ1-5	TRBV20-1	many	TGCAGTGCTAGCGATAGCAATCAGCCCCAGCATTTT	CSASDSNQPQHF
.	TRBJ2-7	TRBV18	many	TGTGCCAGCTCCAACTCCTACGAGCAGTACTTC	CASSNSYEQYF
.	TRBJ1-1	TRBV5-5	many	TGTGCCAGCACCCTGGGTACTGGTACTGAAGCTTTCTTT	CASTLGTGTEAFF
.	TRBJ1-5	TRBV29-1	many	TGCAGCGTTGACAGGGGAGAGGGGCCCCAGCATTTT	CSVDRGEGPQHF
.	TRBJ1-3	TRBV7-8	many	TGTGCCAGCAGGGGAACGAAGGACTCTGGAAACACCATATATTTT	CASRGTKDSGNTIYF
.	TRBJ2-2	TRBV12-3/TRBV12-4	many	TGTGCCAGCAGTCCGGCGGGACGGAGGAACACCGGGGAGCTGTTTTTT	CASSPAGRRNTGELFF